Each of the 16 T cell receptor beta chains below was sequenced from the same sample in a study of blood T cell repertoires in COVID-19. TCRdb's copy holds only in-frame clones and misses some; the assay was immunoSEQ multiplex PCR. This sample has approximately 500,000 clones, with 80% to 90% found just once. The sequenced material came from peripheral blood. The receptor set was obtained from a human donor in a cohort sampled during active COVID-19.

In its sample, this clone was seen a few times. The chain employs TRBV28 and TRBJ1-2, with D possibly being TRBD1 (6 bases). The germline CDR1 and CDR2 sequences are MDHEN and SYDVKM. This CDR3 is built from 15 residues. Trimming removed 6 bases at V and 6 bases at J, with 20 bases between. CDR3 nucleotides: TGTGCCAGCAGCCTTGAGGGTTCGGGGGGCGATGGCTACACCTTC. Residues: CASSLEGSGGDGYTF.

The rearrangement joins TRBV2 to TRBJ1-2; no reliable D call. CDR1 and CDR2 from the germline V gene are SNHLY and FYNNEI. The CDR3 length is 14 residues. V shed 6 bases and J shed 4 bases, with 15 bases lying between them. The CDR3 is CASRDRGTGYGYTF. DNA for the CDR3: TGTGCCAGCAGAGACCGGGGTACGGGCTATGGCTACACCTTC.

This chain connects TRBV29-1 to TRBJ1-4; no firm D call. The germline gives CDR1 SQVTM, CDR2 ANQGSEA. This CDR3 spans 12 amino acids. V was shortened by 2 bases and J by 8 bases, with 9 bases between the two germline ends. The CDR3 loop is CSVEQEREKLFF. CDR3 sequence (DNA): TGCAGCGTTGAACAGGAACGGGAAAAACTGTTTTTT.

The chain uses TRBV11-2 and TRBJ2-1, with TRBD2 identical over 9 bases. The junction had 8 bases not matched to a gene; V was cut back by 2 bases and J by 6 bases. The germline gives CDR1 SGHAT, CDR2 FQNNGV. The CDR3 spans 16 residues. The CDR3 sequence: CASSLTRTSALNEQFF. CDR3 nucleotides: TGTGCCAGCAGCTTAACCCGGACTAGCGCCCTCAATGAGCAGTTCTTC.

The CDR3 sequence: CASSEGRGVTNVLTF. As DNA, the CDR3 is TGTGCCAGCAGTGAGGGCAGGGGCGTCACCAACGTCCTGACTTTC. V usage is TRBV6-1 and J usage is TRBJ2-6, with a tentative D call TRBD1 (6 bases). This CDR3 region has 15 residues. The germline V gene encodes CDR1 MNHNS and CDR2 SASEGT. Trimming left V 3 bases short and J 8 bases short, with 14 bases between.

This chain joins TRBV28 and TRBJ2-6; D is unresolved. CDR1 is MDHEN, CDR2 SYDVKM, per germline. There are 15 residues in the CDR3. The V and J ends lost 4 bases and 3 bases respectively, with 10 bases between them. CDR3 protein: CASSSPRGGANVLTF. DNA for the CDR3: TGTGCCAGCAGTTCCCCACGAGGTGGGGCCAACGTCCTGACTTTC.

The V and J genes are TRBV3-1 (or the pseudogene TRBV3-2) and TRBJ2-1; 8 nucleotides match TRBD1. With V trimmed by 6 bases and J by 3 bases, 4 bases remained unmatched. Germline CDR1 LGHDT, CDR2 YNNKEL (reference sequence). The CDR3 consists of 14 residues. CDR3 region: CASSQQGGYNEQFF. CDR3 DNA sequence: TGTGCCAGCAGTCAACAGGGGGGCTACAATGAGCAGTTCTTC.

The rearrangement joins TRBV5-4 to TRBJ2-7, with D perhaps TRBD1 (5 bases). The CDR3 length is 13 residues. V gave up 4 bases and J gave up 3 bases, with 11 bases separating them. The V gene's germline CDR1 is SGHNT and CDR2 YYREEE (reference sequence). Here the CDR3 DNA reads TGTGCCAGCAGCGCTAATCAGGGCTACGAGCAGTACTTC. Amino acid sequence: CASSANQGYEQYF. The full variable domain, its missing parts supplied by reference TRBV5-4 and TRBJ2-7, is ETGVTQSPTHLIKTRGQQVTLRCSSQSGHNTVSWYQQALGQGPQFIFQYYREEENGRGNFPPRFSGLQFPNYSSELNVNALELDDSALYLCASSANQGYEQYFGPGTRLTVT.

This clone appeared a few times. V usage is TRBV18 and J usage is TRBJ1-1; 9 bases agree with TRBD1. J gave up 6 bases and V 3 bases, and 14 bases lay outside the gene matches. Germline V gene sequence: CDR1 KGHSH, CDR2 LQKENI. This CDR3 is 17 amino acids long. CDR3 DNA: TGTGCCAGCTCACCCAGACTACCGGGACAGGGCCCTCCTGAAGCTTTCTTT. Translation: CASSPRLPGQGPPEAFF. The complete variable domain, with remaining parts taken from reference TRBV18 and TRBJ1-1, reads NAGVMQNPRHLVRRRGQEARLRCSPMKGHSHVYWYRQLPEEGLKFMVYLQKENIIDESGMPKERFSAEFPKEGPSILRIQQVVRGDSAAYFCASSPRLPGQGPPEAFFGQGTRLTVV.

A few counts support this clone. The CDR3 loop is CASSIKPSGSIEQFF. The DNA for the CDR3 is TGTGCCAGTAGTATAAAGCCTAGCGGGAGTATTGAGCAGTTCTTC. The V and J genes are TRBV19 and TRBJ2-1, with 10 positions matching TRBD2. The CDR3 contains 15 residues. V lost 2 bases to trimming and J lost 9 bases; unmatched junction nucleotides: 7. Germline-derived CDR1 and CDR2 are LNHDA and SQIVND (reference sequence).

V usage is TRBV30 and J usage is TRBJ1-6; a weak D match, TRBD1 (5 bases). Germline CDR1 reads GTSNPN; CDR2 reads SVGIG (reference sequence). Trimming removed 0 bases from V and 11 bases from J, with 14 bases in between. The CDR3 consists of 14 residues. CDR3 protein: CAWSVLTDVTPLHF. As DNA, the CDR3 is TGTGCCTGGAGTGTACTGACAGATGTTACACCCCTCCACTTT.

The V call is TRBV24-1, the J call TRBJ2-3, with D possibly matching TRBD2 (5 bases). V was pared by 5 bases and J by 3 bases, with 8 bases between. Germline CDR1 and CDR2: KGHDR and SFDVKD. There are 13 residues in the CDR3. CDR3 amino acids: CATSGSGTDTQYF. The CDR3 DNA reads TGTGCCACCAGTGGCAGCGGTACAGATACGCAGTATTTT.

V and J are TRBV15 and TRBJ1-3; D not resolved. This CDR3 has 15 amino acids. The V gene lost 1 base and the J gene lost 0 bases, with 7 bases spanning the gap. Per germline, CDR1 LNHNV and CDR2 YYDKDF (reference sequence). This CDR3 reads CATSRGSYSGNTIYF. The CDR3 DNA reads TGTGCCACCAGCAGAGGGAGCTACTCTGGAAACACCATATATTTT. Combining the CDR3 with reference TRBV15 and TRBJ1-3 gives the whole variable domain DAMVIQNPRYQVTQFGKPVTLSCSQTLNHNVMYWYQQKSSQAPKLLFHYYDKDFNNEADTPDNFQSRRPNTSFCFLDIRSPGLGDTAMYLCATSRGSYSGNTIYFGEGSWLTVV.

In nucleotides, the CDR3 is TGTGCCAGCAGTTACCAAGCGGGAGCAGATACGCAGTATTTT. Translation gives CASSYQAGADTQYF. The J gene is TRBJ2-3, the V gene TRBV6-5, with 8 bases identical to TRBD2. The V and J ends lost 2 bases and 4 bases, in that order; junction bases with no gene match: 2. Germline V lookup: CDR1 MNHEY, CDR2 SVGAGI. This CDR3 region has 14 residues.

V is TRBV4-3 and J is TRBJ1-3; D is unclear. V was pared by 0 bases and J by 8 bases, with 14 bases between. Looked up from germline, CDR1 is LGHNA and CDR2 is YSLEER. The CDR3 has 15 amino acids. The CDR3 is CASSQDALYQDTIYF. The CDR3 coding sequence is TGCGCCAGCAGCCAAGATGCGCTATACCAGGACACCATATATTTT.

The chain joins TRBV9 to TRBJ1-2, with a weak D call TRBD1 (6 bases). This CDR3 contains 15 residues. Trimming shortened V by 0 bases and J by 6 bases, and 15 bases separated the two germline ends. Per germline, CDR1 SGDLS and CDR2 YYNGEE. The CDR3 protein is CASSVAGQGRHGYTF. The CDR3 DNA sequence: TGTGCCAGCAGCGTAGCCGGGCAGGGGAGACATGGCTACACCTTC.